One sample yielded the 19 T cell receptor beta chains listed below, sequenced in a study of blood T cell repertoires in COVID-19. TCRdb's copy holds only in-frame clones and misses some; the assay was immunoSEQ multiplex PCR. The sample has about 170,000 clones, roughly nine tenths seen once. The sequencing sample was made of peripheral blood. These receptors were collected from a man between 60 and 70 years old with acute or convalescent COVID-19.

On this clone itself: Distinct nucleotide sequences in the sample also encode this CDR3. The V and J genes are TRBV9 and TRBJ1-2; 12 nucleotides agree with TRBD1. The CDR3 extends over 15 amino acids. Losses at the gene ends were 4 bases for V and 3 bases for J; bases not matched to a gene: 4. The germline CDR1 and CDR2 sequences are SGDLS and YYNGEE. DNA of the CDR3: TGTGCCAGCAGCACGGGACAGGGGGCTGACTATGGCTACACCTTC. Amino acids: CASSTGQGADYGYTF.

The chain recombines TRBV4-1 with TRBJ1-2; no firm D call. V lost 0 bases and J 4 bases, leaving 12 bases between the germline ends. This CDR3 has 15 residues. CDR1 and CDR2 (germline): MGHRA, YSYEKL. CDR3 DNA: TGCGCCAGCAGCCAAGAGAGAGGCAGCGCCTATGGCTACACCTTC. This gives the protein CASSQERGSAYGYTF.

This chain connects TRBV11-2 to TRBJ1-2; 8 nucleotides agree with TRBD1. From germline, CDR1 is SGHAT and CDR2 FQNNGV. The V segment lost 4 bases and the J segment 7 bases; nucleotides outside the gene matches: 11. The CDR3 covers 15 residues. This CDR3 reads CASSYSSQGAGGYTF. The CDR3 DNA sequence: TGTGCCAGCAGCTACTCCTCGCAGGGGGCAGGTGGCTACACCTTC. The full variable domain, its missing parts supplied by reference TRBV11-2 and TRBJ1-2, is EAGVAQSPRYKIIEKRQSVAFWCNPISGHATLYWYQQILGQGPKLLIQFQNNGVVDDSQLPKDRFSAERLKGVDSTLKIQPAKLEDSAVYLCASSYSSQGAGGYTFGSGTRLTVV.

The chain uses TRBV29-1 and TRBJ1-1; TRBD1 might be the D (5 bases). With 7 bases removed from V and 0 bases from J, the gap between germline ends came to 9 bases. The germline gives CDR1 SQVTM, CDR2 ANQGSEA. The CDR3 loop spans 12 amino acids. The DNA for the CDR3 is TGCAGCGCCGGGGGGGTGAACACTGAAGCTTTCTTT. It is translated as CSAGGVNTEAFF.

This chain links TRBV10-3 with TRBJ2-3, with 9 bases matching TRBD2. The CDR3 runs 16 residues. The junction had 10 bases not matched to a gene; V was cut back by 5 bases and J by 4 bases. Germline values: CDR1 ENHRY, CDR2 SYGVKD. In nucleotides, the CDR3 is TGTGCCATCAGTCCTGGACTAGCGCCGAGCGCAGATACGCAGTATTTT. Its translation: CAISPGLAPSADTQYF.

The CDR3 DNA reads as TGTGCCAGCTCAACACGGGACAGGGCGACGATCGGTTCACCCCTCCACTTT. The encoded protein is CASSTRDRATIGSPLHF. The gene calls are TRBV18 and TRBJ1-6; 9 positions agree with TRBD1. V trimming: 5 bases; J trimming: 9 bases; junction bases outside the gene matches: 14. The germline gives CDR1 KGHSH, CDR2 LQKENI. The CDR3 sequence is 17 residues long.

The chain uses TRBV6-5 and TRBJ2-1, with D uncertain. The ends were cut back, 7 bases at V and 0 bases at J, with 13 bases in the middle. Germline CDR1 is MNHEY and CDR2 is SVGAGI. The CDR3 spans 15 residues. The CDR3 nucleotides are TGTGCCAGCATTGTAGGAGCCAGCTCCTACAATGAGCAGTTCTTC. This translates into CASIVGASSYNEQFF.

Only one count was recorded for this clone. This rearrangement joins TRBV18 to TRBJ2-1; 7 bases agree with TRBD2. The CDR3 is 15 residues long. Trimming cost V 2 bases and J 0 bases; bases outside gene matches: 1. CDR1 and CDR2 (germline): KGHSH, LQKENI. CDR3 sequence: CASSPGGGSYNEQFF. The CDR3 DNA follows: TGTGCCAGCTCACCAGGGGGGGGCTCCTACAATGAGCAGTTCTTC.

The genes are TRBV27 and TRBJ1-1; D not resolved. The V and J ends lost 3 bases and 4 bases respectively, with 12 bases between them. The CDR3 contains 14 residues. Germline CDR1 reads MNHEY; CDR2 reads SMNVEV (reference sequence). This CDR3 is CASSFTGSGTEAFF. The CDR3 DNA follows: TGTGCCAGCAGTTTCACGGGATCGGGCACTGAAGCTTTCTTT.

CDR3 sequence reads: CASSIGTSGGTDTQYF. The CDR3 nucleotides read TGTGCCAGTAGTATCGGTACTAGCGGGGGCACAGATACGCAGTATTTT. The chain is built from TRBV19 and TRBJ2-3; 10 nucleotides line up with TRBD2. Germline trimming cut 3 bases from V and 1 base from J; bases unmatched to any gene: 4. The germline V gene encodes CDR1 LNHDA and CDR2 SQIVND (reference sequence). CDR3 length: 16 amino acids.

V usage is TRBV6-4 and J usage is TRBJ2-3, with 7 bases fitting TRBD2. Germline assignment: CDR1 MRHNA and CDR2 SNTAGT. The trim removed 8 bases at V and 0 bases at J, leaving 8 bases unmatched. This CDR3 has 15 residues. In nucleotides, the CDR3 is TGTGCCAGCCGGGCTAGCGGTTCTAGCACAGATACGCAGTATTTT. It translates to CASRASGSSTDTQYF.

CDR3 coding DNA: TGTGCCAGCAGCTTAGCCGTCAGTGCAGATACGCAGTATTTT. Translating it yields CASSLAVSADTQYF. This chain connects TRBV7-2 to TRBJ2-3; D unclear. The CDR3 is made up of 14 amino acids. The germline CDR1 and CDR2 sequences are SGHTA and FQGNSA. V gave up 0 bases and J gave up 4 bases, with 8 bases separating them.

The rearrangement uses TRBV4-1 and TRBJ1-5; a weak D match, TRBD1 (6 bases). This CDR3 has 15 residues. The V end lost 1 base, the J end lost 7 bases, and 14 bases lay between the germline ends. Germline CDR1 MGHRA, CDR2 YSYEKL. The CDR3 spells CASSQVAQGPQPQHF. The CDR3 DNA reads as TGCGCCAGCAGCCAAGTCGCTCAGGGGCCGCAGCCCCAGCATTTT.

The rearrangement uses TRBV11-2 and TRBJ2-7; TRBD1 is a possible D gene (6 bases). CDR1 is SGHAT, CDR2 FQNNGV, per germline. CDR3 size: 13 residues. The V end was cut by 5 bases, the J end by 3 bases, with 11 bases between. The CDR3 loop reads CASSPGASYEQYF. DNA for the CDR3: TGTGCCAGCAGCCCAGGGGCCAGCTACGAGCAGTACTTC. Full variable domain (missing parts from reference TRBV11-2 and TRBJ2-7): EAGVAQSPRYKIIEKRQSVAFWCNPISGHATLYWYQQILGQGPKLLIQFQNNGVVDDSQLPKDRFSAERLKGVDSTLKIQPAKLEDSAVYLCASSPGASYEQYFGPGTRLTVT.

CDR3 sequence: CSVAQQGADTQYF. The CDR3 nucleotides are TGCAGCGTTGCCCAACAGGGGGCAGATACGCAGTATTTT. The rearrangement joins TRBV29-1 to TRBJ2-3, with 8 bases fitting TRBD1. CDR1 is SQVTM, CDR2 ANQGSEA, per germline. V shed 4 bases and J 4 bases; nucleotides not matched to a gene: 4. This CDR3 has 13 amino acids.

V usage is TRBV11-2 and J usage is TRBJ1-3, with D unclear. CDR1 SGHAT and CDR2 FQNNGV come from the germline V gene. V lost 2 bases and J 0 bases, leaving 8 bases between the germline ends. The CDR3 spans 15 residues. CDR3 bases: TGTGCCAGCAGCTTACCACAGAGCTCTGGAAACACCATATATTTT. Its protein is CASSLPQSSGNTIYF.

On this clone: At the DNA level, this CDR3 is encoded by other sequences in the same sample as well. The V gene is TRBV19, the J gene TRBJ1-1; no clear D gene. Trimming left V 3 bases short and J 0 bases short, with 5 bases between. Germline V gene lookup returns CDR1 LNHDA and CDR2 SQIVND (reference sequence). This CDR3 has 13 amino acids. Written as DNA, the CDR3 is TGTGCCAGTAGTATTTCGGTGAACACTGAAGCTTTCTTT. Its translation is CASSISVNTEAFF.

The chain couples TRBV25-1 to TRBJ1-1, with D hard to call. Trimming left V 3 bases short and J 0 bases short, with 5 bases between. Germline V gene data show CDR1 as MGHDK and CDR2 as SYGVNS. The CDR3 has 13 residues. The CDR3, as DNA: TGTGCCAGCAGTGACGAGATGAACACTGAAGCTTTCTTT. Residues: CASSDEMNTEAFF.

This sequence joins TRBV7-9 and TRBJ1-1; no definite D call. V gave up 5 bases and J gave up 1 base, with 11 bases separating them. CDR1 and CDR2 from the germline V gene are SEHNR and FQNEAQ (reference sequence). This CDR3 has 14 residues. CDR3 sequence: CASSRERANTEAFF. The CDR3, as DNA: TGTGCCAGCAGCCGCGAGCGGGCGAACACTGAAGCTTTCTTT.